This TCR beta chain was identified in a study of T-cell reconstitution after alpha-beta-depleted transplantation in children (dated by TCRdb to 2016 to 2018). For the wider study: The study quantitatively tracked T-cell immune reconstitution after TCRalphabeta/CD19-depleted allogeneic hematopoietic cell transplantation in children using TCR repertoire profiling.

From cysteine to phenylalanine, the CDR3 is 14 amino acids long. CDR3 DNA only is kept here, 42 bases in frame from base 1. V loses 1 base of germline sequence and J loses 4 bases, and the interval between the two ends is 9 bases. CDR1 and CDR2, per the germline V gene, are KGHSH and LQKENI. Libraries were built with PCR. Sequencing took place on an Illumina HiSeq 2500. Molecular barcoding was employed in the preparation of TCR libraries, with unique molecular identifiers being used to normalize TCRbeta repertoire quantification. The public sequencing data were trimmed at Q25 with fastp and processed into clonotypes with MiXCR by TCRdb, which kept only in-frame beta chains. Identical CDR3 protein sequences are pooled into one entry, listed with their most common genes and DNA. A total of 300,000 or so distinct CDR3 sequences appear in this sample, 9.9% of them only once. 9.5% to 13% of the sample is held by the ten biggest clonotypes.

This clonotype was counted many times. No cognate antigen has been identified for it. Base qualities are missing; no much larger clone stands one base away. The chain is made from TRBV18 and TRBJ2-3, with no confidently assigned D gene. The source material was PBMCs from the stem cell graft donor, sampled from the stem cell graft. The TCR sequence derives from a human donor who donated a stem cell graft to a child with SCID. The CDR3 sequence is CASSPLPKADTQYF. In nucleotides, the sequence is TGTGCCAGCTCACCACTCCCGAAGGCAGATACGCAGTATTTT. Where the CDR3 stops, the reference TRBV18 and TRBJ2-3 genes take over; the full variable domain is NAGVMQNPRHLVRRRGQEARLRCSPMKGHSHVYWYRQLPEEGLKFMVYLQKENIIDESGMPKERFSAEFPKEGPSILRIQQVVRGDSAAYFCASSPLPKADTQYFGPGTRLTVL.